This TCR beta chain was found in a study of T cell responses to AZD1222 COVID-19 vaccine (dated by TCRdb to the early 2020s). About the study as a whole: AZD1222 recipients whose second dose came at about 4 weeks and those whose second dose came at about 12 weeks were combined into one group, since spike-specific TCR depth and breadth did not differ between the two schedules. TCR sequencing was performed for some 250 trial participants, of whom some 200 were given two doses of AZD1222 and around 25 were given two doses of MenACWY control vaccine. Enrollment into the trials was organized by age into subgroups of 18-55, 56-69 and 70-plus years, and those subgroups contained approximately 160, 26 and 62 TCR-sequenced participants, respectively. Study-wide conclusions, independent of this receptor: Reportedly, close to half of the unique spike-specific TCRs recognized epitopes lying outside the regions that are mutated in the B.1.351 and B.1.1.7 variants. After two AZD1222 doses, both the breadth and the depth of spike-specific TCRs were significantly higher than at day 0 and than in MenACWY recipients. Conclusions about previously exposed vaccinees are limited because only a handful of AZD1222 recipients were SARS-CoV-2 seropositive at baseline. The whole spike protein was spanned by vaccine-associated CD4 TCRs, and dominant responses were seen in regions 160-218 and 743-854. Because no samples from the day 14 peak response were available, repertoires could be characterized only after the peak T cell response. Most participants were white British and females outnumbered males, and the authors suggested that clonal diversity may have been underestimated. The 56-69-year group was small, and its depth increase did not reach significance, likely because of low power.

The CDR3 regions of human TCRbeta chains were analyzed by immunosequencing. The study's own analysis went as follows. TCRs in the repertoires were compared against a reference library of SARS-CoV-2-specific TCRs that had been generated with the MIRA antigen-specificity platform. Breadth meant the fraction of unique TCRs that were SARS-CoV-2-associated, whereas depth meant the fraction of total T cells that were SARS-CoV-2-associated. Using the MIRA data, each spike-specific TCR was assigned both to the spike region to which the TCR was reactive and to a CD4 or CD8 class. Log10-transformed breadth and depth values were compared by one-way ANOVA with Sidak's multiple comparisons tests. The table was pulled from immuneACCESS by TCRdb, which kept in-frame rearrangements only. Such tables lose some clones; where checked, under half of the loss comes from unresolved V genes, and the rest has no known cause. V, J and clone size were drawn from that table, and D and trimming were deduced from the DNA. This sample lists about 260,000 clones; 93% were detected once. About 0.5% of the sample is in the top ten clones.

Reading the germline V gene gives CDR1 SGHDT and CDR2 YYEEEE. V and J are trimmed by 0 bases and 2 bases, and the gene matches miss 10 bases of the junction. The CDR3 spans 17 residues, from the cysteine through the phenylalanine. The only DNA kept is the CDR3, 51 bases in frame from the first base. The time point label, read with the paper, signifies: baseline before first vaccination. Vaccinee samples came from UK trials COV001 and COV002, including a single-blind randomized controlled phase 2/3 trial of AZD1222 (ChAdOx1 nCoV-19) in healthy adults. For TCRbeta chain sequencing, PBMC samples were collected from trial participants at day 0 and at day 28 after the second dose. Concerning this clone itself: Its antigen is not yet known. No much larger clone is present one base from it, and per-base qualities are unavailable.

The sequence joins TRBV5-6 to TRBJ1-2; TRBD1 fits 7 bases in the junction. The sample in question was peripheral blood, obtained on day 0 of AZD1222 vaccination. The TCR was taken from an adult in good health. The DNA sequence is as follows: TGTGCCAGCAGCTTGGACAGGGGTTTCGGGGGGAACTATGGCTACACCTTC. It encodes CASSLDRGFGGNYGYTF.